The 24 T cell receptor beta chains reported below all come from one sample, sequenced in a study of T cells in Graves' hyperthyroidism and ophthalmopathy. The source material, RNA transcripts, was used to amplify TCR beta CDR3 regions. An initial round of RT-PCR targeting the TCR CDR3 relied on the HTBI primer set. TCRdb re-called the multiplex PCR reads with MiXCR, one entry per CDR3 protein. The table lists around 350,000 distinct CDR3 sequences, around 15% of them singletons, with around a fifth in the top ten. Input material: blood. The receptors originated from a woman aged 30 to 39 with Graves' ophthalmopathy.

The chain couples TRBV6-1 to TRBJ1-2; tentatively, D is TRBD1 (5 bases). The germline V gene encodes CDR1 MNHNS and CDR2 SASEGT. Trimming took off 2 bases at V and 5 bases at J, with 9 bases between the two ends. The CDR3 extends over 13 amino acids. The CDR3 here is CASSERQGYGYTF. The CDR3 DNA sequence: TGTGCCAGCAGTGAAAGGCAGGGTTATGGCTACACCTTC.

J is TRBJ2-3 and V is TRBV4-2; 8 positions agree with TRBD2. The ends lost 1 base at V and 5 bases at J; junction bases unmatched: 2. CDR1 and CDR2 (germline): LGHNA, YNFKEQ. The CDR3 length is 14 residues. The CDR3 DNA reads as TGTGCCAGCAGCCAAGCGGGGGGGGGAGATACGCAGTATTTT. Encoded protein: CASSQAGGGDTQYF.

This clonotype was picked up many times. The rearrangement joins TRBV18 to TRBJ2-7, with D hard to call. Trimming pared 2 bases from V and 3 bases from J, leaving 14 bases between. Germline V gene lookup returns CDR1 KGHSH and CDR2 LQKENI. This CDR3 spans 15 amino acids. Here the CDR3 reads CASSPGISGDYEQYF. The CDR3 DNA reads TGTGCCAGCTCACCAGGAATATCGGGTGACTACGAGCAGTACTTC.

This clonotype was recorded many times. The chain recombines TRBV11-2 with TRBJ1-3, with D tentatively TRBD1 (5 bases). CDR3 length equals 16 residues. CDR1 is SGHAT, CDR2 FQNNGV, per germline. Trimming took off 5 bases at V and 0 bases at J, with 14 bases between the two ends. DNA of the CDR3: TGTGCCAGCAGCGCCCCGGGACGGATCTCTGGAAACACCATATATTTT. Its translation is CASSAPGRISGNTIYF.

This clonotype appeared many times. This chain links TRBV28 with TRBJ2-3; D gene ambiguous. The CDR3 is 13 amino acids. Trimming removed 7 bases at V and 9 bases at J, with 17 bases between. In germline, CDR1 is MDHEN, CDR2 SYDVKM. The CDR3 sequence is CASTANAAGTQYF. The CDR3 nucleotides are TGTGCCAGCACCGCAAATGCGGCCGGCACGCAGTATTTT.

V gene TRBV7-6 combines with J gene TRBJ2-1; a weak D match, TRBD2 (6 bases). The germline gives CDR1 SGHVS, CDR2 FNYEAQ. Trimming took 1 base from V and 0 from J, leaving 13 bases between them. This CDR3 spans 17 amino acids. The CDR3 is CASSLVVAENSYNEQFF. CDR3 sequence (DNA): TGTGCCAGCAGCTTAGTAGTAGCGGAAAACTCCTACAATGAGCAGTTCTTC.

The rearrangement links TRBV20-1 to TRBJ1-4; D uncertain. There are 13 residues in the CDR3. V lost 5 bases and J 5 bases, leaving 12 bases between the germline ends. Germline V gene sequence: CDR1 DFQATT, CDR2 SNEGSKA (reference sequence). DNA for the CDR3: TGCAGTGCTCCAAAGGGCTCAAATGAAAAACTGTTTTTT. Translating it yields CSAPKGSNEKLFF.

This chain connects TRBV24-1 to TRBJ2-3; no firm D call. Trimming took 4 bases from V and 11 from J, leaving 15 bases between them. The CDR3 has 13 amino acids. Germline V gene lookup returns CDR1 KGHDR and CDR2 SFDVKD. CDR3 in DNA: TGTGCCACCAGTGAAGGAGCACCACGTCAGCAGTATTTT. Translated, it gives CATSEGAPRQQYF.

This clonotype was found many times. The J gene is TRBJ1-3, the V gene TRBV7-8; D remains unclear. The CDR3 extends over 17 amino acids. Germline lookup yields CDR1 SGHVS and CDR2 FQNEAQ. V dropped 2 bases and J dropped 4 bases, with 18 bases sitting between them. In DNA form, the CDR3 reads TGTGCCAGCAGCTTACGGGTGGACTTGCCGCCGGGAAACACCATATATTTT. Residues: CASSLRVDLPPGNTIYF.

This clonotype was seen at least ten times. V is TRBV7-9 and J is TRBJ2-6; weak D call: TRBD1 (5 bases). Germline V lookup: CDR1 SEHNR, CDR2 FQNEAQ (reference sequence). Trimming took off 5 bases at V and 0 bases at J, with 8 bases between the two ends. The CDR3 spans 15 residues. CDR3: CASSPGISGANVLTF. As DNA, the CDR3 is TGTGCCAGCAGCCCAGGGATCTCTGGGGCCAACGTCCTGACTTTC.

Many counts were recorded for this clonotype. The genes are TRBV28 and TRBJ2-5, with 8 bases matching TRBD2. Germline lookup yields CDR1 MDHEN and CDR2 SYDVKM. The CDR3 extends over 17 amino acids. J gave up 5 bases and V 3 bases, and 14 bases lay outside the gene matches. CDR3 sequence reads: CASSFPGGAKAGETQYF. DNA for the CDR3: TGTGCCAGCAGTTTCCCGGGGGGGGCCAAGGCGGGTGAGACCCAGTACTTC.

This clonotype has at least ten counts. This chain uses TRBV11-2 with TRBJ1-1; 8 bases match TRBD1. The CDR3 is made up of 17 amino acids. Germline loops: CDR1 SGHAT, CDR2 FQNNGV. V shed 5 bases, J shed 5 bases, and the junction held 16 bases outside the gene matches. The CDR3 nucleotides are TGTGCCAGCAGCCCCTCGGGGGACAGGCGATTGAGTACTGAAGCTTTCTTT. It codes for CASSPSGDRRLSTEAFF.

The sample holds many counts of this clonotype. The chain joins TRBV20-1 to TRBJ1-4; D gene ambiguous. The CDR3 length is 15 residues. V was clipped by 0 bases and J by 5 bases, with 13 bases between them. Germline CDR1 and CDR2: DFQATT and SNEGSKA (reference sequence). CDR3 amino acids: CSARETTALNEKLFF. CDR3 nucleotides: TGCAGTGCTAGAGAGACGACCGCCCTGAATGAAAAACTGTTTTTT.

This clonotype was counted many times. In DNA, the CDR3 is TGCAGTGCTAGTGAAGGGTCGGGGATCAATCAGCCCCAGCATTTT. This encodes CSASEGSGINQPQHF. The chain uses TRBV20-1 and TRBJ1-5; D is undetermined. Germline CDR1 reads DFQATT; CDR2 reads SNEGSKA (reference sequence). The CDR3 length is 15 residues. The ends were cut back, 3 bases at V and 3 bases at J, with 15 bases in the middle.

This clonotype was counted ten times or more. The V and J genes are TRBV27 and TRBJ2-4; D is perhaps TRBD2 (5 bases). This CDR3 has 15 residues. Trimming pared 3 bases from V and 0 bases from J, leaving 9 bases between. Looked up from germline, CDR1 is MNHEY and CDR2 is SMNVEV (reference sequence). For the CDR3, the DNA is TGTGCCAGCAGTTTTTTGAGGGAAGCCAAAAACATTCAGTACTTC. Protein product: CASSFLREAKNIQYF.

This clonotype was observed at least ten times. The CDR3 sequence: CASSPQGPAFGQPQHF. CDR3 coding DNA: TGTGCCAGCTCACCACAGGGTCCGGCATTTGGTCAGCCCCAGCATTTT. The J gene is TRBJ1-5, the V gene TRBV18, with D hard to call. Germline-derived CDR1 and CDR2 are KGHSH and LQKENI. V lost 1 base, J lost 6 bases, and 16 bases lay in between. The CDR3 length is 16 residues.

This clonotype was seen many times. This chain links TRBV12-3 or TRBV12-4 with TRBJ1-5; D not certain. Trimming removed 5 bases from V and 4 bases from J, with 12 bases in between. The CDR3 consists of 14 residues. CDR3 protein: CASSPTLDNQPQHF. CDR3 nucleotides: TGTGCCAGCAGTCCCACCCTTGATAATCAGCCCCAGCATTTT.

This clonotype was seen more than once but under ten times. This CDR3 reads CASSYASGAVEQYF. CDR3 DNA sequence: TGTGCCAGCAGTTACGCTAGCGGGGCAGTCGAGCAGTACTTC. V usage is TRBV6-5 and J usage is TRBJ2-7, with TRBD2 matching 9 bases. In germline, CDR1 is MNHEY, CDR2 SVGAGI. The ends lost 2 bases at V and 6 bases at J; junction bases unmatched: 5. The CDR3 is 14 residues long.

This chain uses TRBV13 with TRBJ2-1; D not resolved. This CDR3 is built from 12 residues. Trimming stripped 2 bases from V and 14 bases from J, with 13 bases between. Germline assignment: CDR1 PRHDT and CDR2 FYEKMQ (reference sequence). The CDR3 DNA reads TGTGCCAGCAGCTTAAGCGACGCCAAGGAGTTCTTC. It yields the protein CASSLSDAKEFF.

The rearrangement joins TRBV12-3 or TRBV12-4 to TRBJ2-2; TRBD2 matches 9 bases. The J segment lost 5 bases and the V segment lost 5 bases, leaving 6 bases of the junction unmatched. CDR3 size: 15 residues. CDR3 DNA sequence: TGTGCCAGCAGTGCGAGCGGGGGGTCTACCGGGGAGCTGTTTTTT. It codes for CASSASGGSTGELFF.

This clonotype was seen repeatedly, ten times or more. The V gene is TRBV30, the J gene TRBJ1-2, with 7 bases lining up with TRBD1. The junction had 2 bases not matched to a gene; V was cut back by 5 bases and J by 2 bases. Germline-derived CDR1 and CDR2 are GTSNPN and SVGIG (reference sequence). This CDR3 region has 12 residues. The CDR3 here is CAWEGQNYGYTF. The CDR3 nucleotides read TGTGCCTGGGAGGGACAGAACTATGGCTACACCTTC. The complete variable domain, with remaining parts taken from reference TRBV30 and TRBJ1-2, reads SQTIHQWPATLVQPVGSPLSLECTVEGTSNPNLYWYRQAAGRGLQLLFYSVGIGQISSEVPQNLSASRPQDRQFILSSKKLLLSDSGFYLCAWEGQNYGYTFGSGTRLTVV.

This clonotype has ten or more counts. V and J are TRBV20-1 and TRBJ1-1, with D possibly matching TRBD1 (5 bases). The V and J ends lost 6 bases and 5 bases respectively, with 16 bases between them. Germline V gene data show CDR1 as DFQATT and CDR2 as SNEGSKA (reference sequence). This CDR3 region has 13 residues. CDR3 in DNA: TGCAGTGCGGGTCAAGGGGTTCGGACTGAAGCTTTCTTT. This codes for CSAGQGVRTEAFF.

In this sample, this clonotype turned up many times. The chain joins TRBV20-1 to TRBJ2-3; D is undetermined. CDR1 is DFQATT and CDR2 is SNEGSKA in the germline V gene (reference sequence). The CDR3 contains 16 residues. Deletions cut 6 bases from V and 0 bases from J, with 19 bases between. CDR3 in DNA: TGCAGTGCGGACCTTAGAGGCGCGGCTAGCACAGATACGCAGTATTTT. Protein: CSADLRGAASTDTQYF.

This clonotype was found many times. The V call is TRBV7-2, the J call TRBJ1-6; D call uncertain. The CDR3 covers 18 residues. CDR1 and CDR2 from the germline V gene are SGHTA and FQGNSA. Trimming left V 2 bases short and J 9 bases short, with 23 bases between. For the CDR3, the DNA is TGTGCCAGCAGCTTAAGGGCACAGTTATTAGGGCTAAGTTCACCCCTCCACTTT. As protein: CASSLRAQLLGLSSPLHF.